The 15 T cell receptor beta chains in this list originate from one sample, sequenced in a study of control samples from healthy donors and cancer patients. Only in-frame clones appear in the TCRdb table, and some are missing; sequencing was by immunoSEQ multiplex PCR. The table records roughly 150,000 clones, over 90% of them present only once. Sequencing was done on a sample of blood. The receptors derive from a man aged 45-65 years in good health.

This chain links TRBV5-6 with TRBJ2-2, with a weak D call TRBD1 (6 bases). This CDR3 has 16 residues. Germline V CDR1 and CDR2: SGHDT, YYEEEE. V was shortened by 4 bases and J by 4 bases, with 17 bases between the two germline ends. The CDR3 DNA reads as TGTGCCAGCAGCCTCCGGACAGCGGCGGGCACCGGGGAGCTGTTTTTT. As protein: CASSLRTAAGTGELFF.

CDR3 sequence reads: CASSTLGWGEQYF. The DNA of the CDR3 is TGTGCCAGCAGCACGCTTGGCTGGGGCGAGCAGTACTTC. V gene TRBV6-5 combines with J gene TRBJ2-7; D unclear. The CDR3 is made up of 13 amino acids. Looked up from germline, CDR1 is MNHEY and CDR2 is SVGAGI. The V and J ends lost 6 bases and 6 bases respectively, with 15 bases between them.

This chain connects TRBV14 to TRBJ2-1, with a possible D match to TRBD1 (5 bases). The germline V gene has CDR1 SGHDN and CDR2 FVKESK. The V end lost 4 bases, the J end lost 6 bases, and 13 bases lay between the germline ends. The CDR3 contains 14 residues. CDR3: CASSPKTGSNEQFF. In DNA form, the CDR3 reads TGTGCCAGCAGCCCAAAAACAGGATCCAATGAGCAGTTCTTC.

This chain connects TRBV11-2 to TRBJ1-3, with D unresolved. Between the trimmed V and J ends, which lost 7 bases and 0 bases, there was a span of 10 bases. CDR1 SGHAT and CDR2 FQNNGV come from the germline V gene. This CDR3 has 14 residues. The CDR3 DNA follows: TGTGCCAGCACCGTAGACAACTCTGGAAACACCATATATTTT. It encodes CASTVDNSGNTIYF.

The chain employs TRBV11-2 and TRBJ1-2; no reliable D call. The CDR3 sequence is 13 residues long. Germline values: CDR1 SGHAT, CDR2 FQNNGV. Trimming took off 6 bases at V and 2 bases at J, with 10 bases between the two ends. The CDR3 sequence: CASRLAGNYGYTF. The CDR3 nucleotides read TGTGCCAGCAGGCTAGCCGGGAACTATGGCTACACCTTC.

The rearrangement uses TRBV7-6 and TRBJ2-3, with 13 bases aligning to TRBD2. Looked up from germline, CDR1 is SGHVS and CDR2 is FNYEAQ. J was trimmed by 6 bases and V by 5 bases; bases with no gene match: 5. The CDR3 has 15 amino acids. This CDR3 reads CASSPWTSGSDTQYF. The DNA for the CDR3 is TGTGCCAGCAGCCCCTGGACTAGCGGGAGTGATACGCAGTATTTT.

The rearrangement joins TRBV28 to TRBJ2-7; D is unresolved. The V gene lost 10 bases and the J gene lost 0 bases, with 16 bases spanning the gap. Germline lookup yields CDR1 MDHEN and CDR2 SYDVKM. The CDR3 is 14 amino acids. The CDR3 region is CATLPGSSSYEQYF. The CDR3 coding sequence is TGTGCCACCCTCCCCGGCAGTTCCTCCTACGAGCAGTACTTC.

The V call is TRBV5-5, the J call TRBJ1-2; the D is unclear. This CDR3 region has 14 residues. From germline, CDR1 is SGHKS and CDR2 YYEKEE (reference sequence). V dropped 0 bases and J dropped 2 bases, with 8 bases sitting between them. The CDR3 region is CASSLGGLNYGYTF. Written as DNA, the CDR3 is TGTGCCAGCAGCTTGGGAGGGCTCAACTATGGCTACACCTTC.

J is TRBJ2-3 and V is TRBV9, with 8 nucleotides matching TRBD2. Losses at the gene ends were 5 bases for V and 0 bases for J; bases not matched to a gene: 8. This CDR3 comprises 16 residues. Per germline, CDR1 SGDLS and CDR2 YYNGEE. CDR3 protein: CASSLLAGTSTDTQYF. CDR3 bases: TGTGCCAGCAGTCTTCTAGCGGGTACTAGCACAGATACGCAGTATTTT.

This chain uses TRBV24-1 with TRBJ2-1; 12 bases match TRBD2. V trimming: 9 bases; J trimming: 4 bases; junction bases outside the gene matches: 9. Germline V gene data show CDR1 as KGHDR and CDR2 as SFDVKD. This CDR3 has 16 amino acids. The CDR3 reads CATSPSSGREYNEQFF. The CDR3 bases are TGTGCCACCTCACCATCTAGCGGGAGGGAATACAATGAGCAGTTCTTC.

The chain combines TRBV10-3 with TRBJ2-2; TRBD1 is a possible D gene (5 bases). CDR3 length: 15 residues. Germline-derived CDR1 and CDR2 are ENHRY and SYGVKD. Trimming cost V 2 bases and J 4 bases, with 11 bases left between them. CDR3 region: CAISEPRQSTGELFF. The CDR3 nucleotides are TGTGCCATCAGTGAGCCTAGACAGAGCACCGGGGAGCTGTTTTTT.

This clone showed up just once. The V gene is TRBV24-1, the J gene TRBJ2-1; no definite D call. The germline CDR1 and CDR2 sequences are KGHDR and SFDVKD. The CDR3 runs 11 residues. V lost 4 bases and J 8 bases, leaving 5 bases between the germline ends. The chain's CDR3 is CATSERYEQFF. For the CDR3, the DNA is TGTGCCACCAGTGAACGTTATGAGCAGTTCTTC.

Remarks on this clone: Other nucleotide sequences in the sample specify the same CDR3. V gene TRBV28 combines with J gene TRBJ2-2; D is undetermined. This CDR3 is 12 amino acids long. The germline V and J ends were trimmed by 2 bases and 4 bases, with 2 bases remaining between them. The germline gives CDR1 MDHEN, CDR2 SYDVKM. The CDR3 DNA reads TGTGCCAGCAGTTTAGGCACCGGGGAGCTGTTTTTT. It codes for CASSLGTGELFF.

The genes are TRBV6-5 and TRBJ1-2, with 10 positions matching TRBD1. Germline V gene lookup returns CDR1 MNHEY and CDR2 SVGAGI. The CDR3 contains 14 residues. The V segment lost 10 bases and the J segment 3 bases; nucleotides outside the gene matches: 8. CDR3 bases: TGTGCCAACCCGGGGGACAGGGGAGACTATGGCTACACCTTC. Translating it yields CANPGDRGDYGYTF.

V and J are TRBV19 and TRBJ2-7; D gene unclear. This CDR3 is 15 amino acids long. The V gene lost 3 bases and the J gene lost 0 bases, with 12 bases spanning the gap. Looked up from germline, CDR1 is LNHDA and CDR2 is SQIVND (reference sequence). The CDR3 loop is CASSISALSSYEQYF. CDR3 nucleotide sequence: TGTGCCAGTAGTATTTCTGCCTTAAGCTCCTACGAGCAGTACTTC. The whole variable domain, filled in from reference TRBV19 and TRBJ2-7, reads DGGITQSPKYLFRKEGQNVTLSCEQNLNHDAMYWYRQDPGQGLRLIYYSQIVNDFQKGDIAEGYSVSREKKESFPLTVTSAQKNPTAFYLCASSISALSSYEQYFGPGTRLTVT.